This T cell receptor (beta chain) is drawn from a study of cytomegalovirus exposure and HLA in healthy donors. The PCR had 60 Vbeta and 13 Jbeta primers. Sequencing was performed with immunoSEQ multiplex PCR; in TCRdb, only in-frame clones are kept and a portion is missing. The sample records 100,000 to 150,000 clones, over 65% being singletons. Although they were nominally healthy when sampled, donors likely had unrecorded immune exposures. The CDR3 has 13 amino acids. With V trimmed by 9 bases and J by 3 bases, 8 bases remained unmatched. The germline V gene has CDR1 LNHDA and CDR2 SQIVND (reference sequence).

V usage is TRBV19 and J usage is TRBJ2-7; 7 bases agree with TRBD2. The material sequenced was PBMCs. This sequence originates from a young man in good health and CMV-seropositive. The CDR3 bases are TGTGCCAGCGGTGGCGGGAGCCTCTACGAGCAGTACTTC. Translated: CASGGGSLYEQYF.